This TCR beta chain was obtained from a study of identical twins (dated by TCRdb to 2016 to 2017). About the full investigation: To test whether fetal clonotypes persist, the study used deep sequencing on TCR alpha and beta repertoires from monozygotic twins, unrelated adults of various ages, and cord blood. To rule out contamination, the twin experiments were replicated at different times with different library preparation protocols.

All donors were healthy Caucasians. The twin cohort comprised three pairs of female monozygotic twins, all aged roughly 18 to 29 years. CD4+ and CD8+ T cell populations were isolated with positive isolation kits from Invitrogen. Library construction relied on 5' RACE. Sequenced on an Illumina HiSeq 2000. Template switching introduced a universal primer binding site; the final cDNA contained a unique molecular identifier, enabling accurate counting of TCR cDNA molecules. Specific primers in the conserved constant-segment region were used to synthesize first-strand cDNA for the TCR alpha and beta chains. Each cDNA library was double barcoded, with a SMART-Mk sample barcode plus Illumina barcodes, to control for contamination. TruSeq adapter sequences, together with Illumina sample barcodes, were added in two successive PCR steps. Sequencing of the TCR alpha and beta cDNA libraries was done on the Illumina HiSeq platform using custom primers. In the original analysis: MiGEC was used to process raw reads and extract unique molecular identifiers, and MiXCR was used to find CDR3 positions. For each individual, recombination models were inferred using an EM algorithm with the repgenHMM and IGoR tools. The tcR package in R was used for shared clonotype analysis, with sharing normalized by the product of cloneset sizes. To study raw recombination free of thymic and clonal selection effects, out-of-frame nonproductive sequences were analyzed. TCRdb handled the public reads itself, with Q25 trimming in fastp and clone calling in MiXCR, and kept productive beta chains. Each record represents a unique CDR3 protein, reported with the most common genes and DNA among its rows. TCRdb's processing, not the authors' own work, is the source of the V and J calls. For this sample there are some 500,000 distinct CDR3 sequences; 22% appear just once. The ten largest clones add up to around 0.9% of the sample.

Notes on this clonotype: Its recognized antigen is unknown. No much larger clone is present one base from it, and per-base qualities are unavailable.

Findings and caveats that apply to the study as a whole: The excess sharing between twins in beta out-of-frame sequences was weaker because fewer shared sequences reduced the signal-to-noise ratio. Compared with coincidental sharing between unrelated individuals, out-of-frame TCR alpha sequences shared between twins showed an excess of sequences with low generation probability. Invariant T cells such as MAIT and iNKT could partly confound zero-insertion analyses, though diverse VJ usage argued against this for most clonotypes. Out-of-frame TCR alpha sharing in monozygotic twins was systematically underestimated by recombination models, whereas sharing between unrelated individuals was in agreement with the recombination models. Abundant cord blood beta clonotypes had fewer insertions, young adult naive repertoires showed a similar but weaker trend, and memory repertoires showed no such trend. Because the same donors could not be followed over many years, the conclusions depended on cross-sectional statistical analysis.

These data were also filed under a second study, of T cells expressing NK-cell markers. Drawing on the second study: Three sorted T-cell subsets (CD3+CD56+NKG2C+, CD3+CD56+NKG2C- and CD3+CD56-NKG2C+) from seven to nine donors had their TCR beta-chain repertoires profiled. Among the eight sequenced donors, only one was HCMV-seronegative, while the other seven were HCMV-seropositive. To restrict sorting to alphabetaTCR-expressing T cells, an anti-gammadeltaTCR antibody was added in several experiments. In over five donors, the dominant CD3+CD56+NKG2C+ clonotypes were among the top 10 CD8+ clonotypes and accounted for about 1.0-8% of CD8+ T cells. Those dominant clonotypes were again the most abundant among CD3+CD56-NKG2C+ cells in a few donors, at roughly 28.3-65%. It remained unclear whether the expanded NKG2C-expressing T cell clones were specific for HCMV antigens. All eight donors whose samples were sequenced were randomly selected healthy volunteers, three of them men and five women. HCMV serostatus was determined by detecting HCMV-specific IgG in serum with a commercial ELISA kit. MIGEC was used to demultiplex reads and group the reads by UMI, and MiTCR was used to assemble and quantify clonotypes. To remove erroneous sequences, TCR cDNA sequences were retained only when supported by two or more reads. The tcR package was used for downstream repertoire analysis, with clonotypes matched between fractions based on CDR3 nucleotide sequence plus V segment. VDJmatch was used to annotate antigen specificity against VDJdb, with one amino acid substitution allowed in CDR3.

This receptor was identified in a woman in her late teens or twenties in good health. The specimen was CD4+ T cells sorted from blood.

The CDR3 has the sequence CASSLSGAGAGELFF. The bases read TGTGCCAGCAGTTTAAGTGGCGCGGGGGCCGGGGAGCTGTTTTTT. The sequence links TRBV12-3 or TRBV12-4 to TRBJ2-2, with 7 middle bases fitting TRBD2. For this chain, trimming is 2 bases at the V end and 6 bases at the J end, and the number of junction bases without a gene match is 6. Its CDR3 holds 15 amino acids, cysteine through phenylalanine. CDR3 DNA only is kept here, 45 bases in frame from base 1.